This T cell receptor beta chain was profiled in a study of shared clonotypes between healthy human individuals. Study-level results: A generally larger estimated richness was seen in naive subsets than in memory subsets.

The assay was immunoSEQ multiplex PCR, and TCRdb's table has in-frame clones only and misses some. This table has about 1 million clones, approximately 76% appearing once. Germline CDR1 is GTSNPN and CDR2 is SVGIG (reference sequence). V lost 2 bases and J lost 4, with 17 bases in between. The CDR3 length is 15 residues. About this clone: The antigen is unknown.

The clonotype was recovered from a young man in good health. The chain employs TRBV30 and TRBJ1-2; D possibly corresponds to TRBD1 (6 bases). The specimen was memory CD4+ T cells sorted from blood. Subset in this sample: CD45RA-negative fraction. CDR3 loop: CAWSKDWGGGYGYTF. The CDR3 DNA follows: TGTGCCTGGAGTAAAGATTGGGGGGGCGGCTATGGCTACACCTTC.